This T cell receptor (beta chain) was identified in a study of T cell clonality in common variable immunodeficiency. On this clone itself: Its antigen is as yet unknown. The read finishes 3 residues shy of the CDR3 end, and the germline J gene is used to complete it.

The method was immunoSEQ multiplex PCR; TCRdb's version includes in-frame clones alone and lacks a portion of them. Its listing shows 7,500 to 9,500 clones. Findings and limits, study-wide: Shared TCRbeta clones were fewer between CVID subjects than controls. Common variable immunodeficiency TCR beta sequences reportedly had fewer deletions and N-nucleotide insertions. What drives increased CVID clonality needs T cell subpopulation sequencing.

The germline V gene has CDR1 KGHSH and CDR2 LQKENI. CDR3 length: 16 amino acids. Unmatched junction bases numbered 10, after V lost 2 bases and J lost 9 bases. The sequence came from a human donor with common variable immunodeficiency. The chain joins TRBV18 to TRBJ2-1; 10 bases agree with TRBD2. Material: peripheral blood mononuclear cells. The part of the CDR3 DNA that was read is TGTGCCAGCTCACCAAATTTCCTAGCGGGAGTCTCTGAG. The encoded protein is CASSPNFLAGVSE. From start to end, the CDR3 is CASSPNFLAGVSEQFF.